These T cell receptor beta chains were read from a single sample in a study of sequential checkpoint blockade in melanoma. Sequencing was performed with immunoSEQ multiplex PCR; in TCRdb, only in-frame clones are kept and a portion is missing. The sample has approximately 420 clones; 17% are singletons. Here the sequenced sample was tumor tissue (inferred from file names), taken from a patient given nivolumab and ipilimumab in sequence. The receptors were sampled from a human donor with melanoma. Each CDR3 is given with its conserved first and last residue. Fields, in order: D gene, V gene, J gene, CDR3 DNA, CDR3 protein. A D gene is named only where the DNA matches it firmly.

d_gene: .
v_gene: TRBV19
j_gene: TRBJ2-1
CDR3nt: TGTGCCAGTAGTCTAGTATCCTACAATGAGCAGTTCTTC
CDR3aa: CASSLVSYNEQFF